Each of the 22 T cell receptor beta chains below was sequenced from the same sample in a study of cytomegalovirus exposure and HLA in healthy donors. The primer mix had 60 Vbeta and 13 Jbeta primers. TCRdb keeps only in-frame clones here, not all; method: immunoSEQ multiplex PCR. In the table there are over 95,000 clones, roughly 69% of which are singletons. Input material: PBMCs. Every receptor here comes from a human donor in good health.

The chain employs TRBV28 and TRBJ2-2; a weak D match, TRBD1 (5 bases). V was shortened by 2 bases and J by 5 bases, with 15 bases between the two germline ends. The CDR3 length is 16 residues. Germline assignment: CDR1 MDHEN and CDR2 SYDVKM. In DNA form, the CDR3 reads TGTGCCAGCAGTTTAAGCCAGGGAACAGGTACCGGGGAGCTGTTTTTT. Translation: CASSLSQGTGTGELFF.

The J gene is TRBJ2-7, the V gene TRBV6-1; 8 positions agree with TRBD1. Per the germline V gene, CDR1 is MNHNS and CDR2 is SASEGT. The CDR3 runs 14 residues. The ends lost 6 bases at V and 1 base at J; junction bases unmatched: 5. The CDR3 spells CASRLTGGSYEQYF. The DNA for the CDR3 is TGTGCCAGCAGGTTAACAGGGGGATCCTACGAGCAGTACTTC.

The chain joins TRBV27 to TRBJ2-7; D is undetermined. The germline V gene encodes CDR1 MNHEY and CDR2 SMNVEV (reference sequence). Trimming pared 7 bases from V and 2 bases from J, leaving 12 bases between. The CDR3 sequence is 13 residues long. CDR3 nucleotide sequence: TGTGCCAGCAAGGTTTTAGCAACCTACGAGCAGTACTTC. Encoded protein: CASKVLATYEQYF.

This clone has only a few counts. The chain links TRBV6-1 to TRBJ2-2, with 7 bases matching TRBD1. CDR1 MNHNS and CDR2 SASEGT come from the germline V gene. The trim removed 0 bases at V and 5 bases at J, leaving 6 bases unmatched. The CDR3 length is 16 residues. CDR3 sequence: CASSEAKGARTGELFF. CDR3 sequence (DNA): TGTGCCAGCAGTGAAGCGAAGGGGGCGAGGACCGGGGAGCTGTTTTTT.

The CDR3 loop reads CASSTSGEKLFF. The CDR3 DNA is TGTGCCAGCAGCACCTCAGGGGAAAAACTGTTTTTT. The chain has TRBV11-2 and TRBJ1-4; D is perhaps TRBD1 (5 bases). The V end lost 5 bases, the J end lost 8 bases, and 9 bases lay between the germline ends. The CDR3 extends over 12 amino acids. The germline V gene encodes CDR1 SGHAT and CDR2 FQNNGV.

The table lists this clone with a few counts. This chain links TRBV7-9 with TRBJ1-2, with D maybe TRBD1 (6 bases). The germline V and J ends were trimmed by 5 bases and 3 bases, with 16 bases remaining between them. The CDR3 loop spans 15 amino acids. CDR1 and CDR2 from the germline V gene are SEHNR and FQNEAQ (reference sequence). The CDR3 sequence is CASSPRRTVHYGYTF. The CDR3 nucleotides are TGTGCCAGCAGCCCTAGGAGGACAGTCCACTATGGCTACACCTTC.

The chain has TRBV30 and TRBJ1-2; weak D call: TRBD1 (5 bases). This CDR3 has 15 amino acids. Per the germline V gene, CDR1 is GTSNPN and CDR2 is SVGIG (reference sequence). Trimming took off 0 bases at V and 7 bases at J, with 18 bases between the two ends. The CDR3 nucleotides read TGTGCCTGGAGTGTACGGCCAGGGCAGGGCGGTGGCTACACCTTC. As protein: CAWSVRPGQGGGYTF. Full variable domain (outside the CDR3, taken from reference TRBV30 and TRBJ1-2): SQTIHQWPATLVQPVGSPLSLECTVEGTSNPNLYWYRQAAGRGLQLLFYSVGIGQISSEVPQNLSASRPQDRQFILSSKKLLLSDSGFYLCAWSVRPGQGGGYTFGSGTRLTVV.

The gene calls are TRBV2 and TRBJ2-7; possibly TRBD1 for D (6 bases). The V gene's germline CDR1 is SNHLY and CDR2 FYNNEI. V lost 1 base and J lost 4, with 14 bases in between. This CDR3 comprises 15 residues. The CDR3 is CASSEEGGGPYEQYF. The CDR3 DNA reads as TGTGCCAGCAGTGAAGAGGGTGGGGGCCCTTACGAGCAGTACTTC.

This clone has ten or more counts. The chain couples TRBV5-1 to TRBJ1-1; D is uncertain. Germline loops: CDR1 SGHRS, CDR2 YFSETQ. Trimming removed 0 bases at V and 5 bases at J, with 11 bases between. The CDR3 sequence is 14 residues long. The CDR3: CASSLGWSGTEAFF. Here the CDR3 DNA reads TGCGCCAGCAGCTTGGGATGGTCGGGGACTGAAGCTTTCTTT.

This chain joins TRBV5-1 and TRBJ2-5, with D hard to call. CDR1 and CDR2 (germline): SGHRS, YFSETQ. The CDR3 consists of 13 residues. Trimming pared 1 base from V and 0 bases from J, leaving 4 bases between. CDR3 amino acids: CASSLTHQETQYF. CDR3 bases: TGCGCCAGCAGCTTGACACACCAAGAGACCCAGTACTTC.

CDR3 amino acids: CAWDWDSNYEQYF. In DNA form, the CDR3 reads TGTGCCTGGGATTGGGACAGTAACTACGAGCAGTACTTC. This chain links TRBV30 with TRBJ2-7; the match to TRBD1 covers 7 bases. This CDR3 is 13 amino acids long. Trimming cost V 5 bases and J 3 bases; bases outside gene matches: 7. Per the germline V gene, CDR1 is GTSNPN and CDR2 is SVGIG (reference sequence).

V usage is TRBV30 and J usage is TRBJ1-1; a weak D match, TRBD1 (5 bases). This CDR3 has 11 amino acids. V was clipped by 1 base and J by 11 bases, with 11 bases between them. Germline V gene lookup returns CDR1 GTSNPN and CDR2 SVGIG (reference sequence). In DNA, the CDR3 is TGTGCCTGGAGTGACCAGGGAGGGGCTTTCTTT. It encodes CAWSDQGGAFF.

CDR3 sequence reads: CASSPALETEAFF. DNA for the CDR3: TGTGCCAGCTCACCCGCCCTTGAGACTGAAGCTTTCTTT. This chain uses TRBV18 with TRBJ1-1, with D unresolved. The CDR3 has 13 residues. Germline V lookup: CDR1 KGHSH, CDR2 LQKENI. Trimming stripped 3 bases from V and 5 bases from J, with 10 bases between.

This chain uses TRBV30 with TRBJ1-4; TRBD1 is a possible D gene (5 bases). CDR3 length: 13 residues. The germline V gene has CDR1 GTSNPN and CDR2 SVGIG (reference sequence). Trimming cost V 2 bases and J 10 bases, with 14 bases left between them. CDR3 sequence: CAWSTSTQGKLFF. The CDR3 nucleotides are TGTGCCTGGAGTACCTCGACTCAGGGAAAACTGTTTTTT.

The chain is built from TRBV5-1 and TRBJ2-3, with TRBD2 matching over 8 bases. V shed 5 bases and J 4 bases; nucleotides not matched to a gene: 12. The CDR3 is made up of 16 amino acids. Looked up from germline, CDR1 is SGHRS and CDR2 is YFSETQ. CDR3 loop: CASRFTSGLSADTQYF. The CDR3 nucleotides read TGCGCCAGCAGATTTACTAGCGGCCTATCGGCAGATACGCAGTATTTT.

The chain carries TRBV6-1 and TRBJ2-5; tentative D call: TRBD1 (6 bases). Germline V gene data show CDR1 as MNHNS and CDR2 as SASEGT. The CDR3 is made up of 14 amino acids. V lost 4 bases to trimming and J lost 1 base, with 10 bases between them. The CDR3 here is CASSGLGAQETQYF. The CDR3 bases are TGTGCCAGCAGTGGCTTGGGGGCCCAAGAGACCCAGTACTTC.

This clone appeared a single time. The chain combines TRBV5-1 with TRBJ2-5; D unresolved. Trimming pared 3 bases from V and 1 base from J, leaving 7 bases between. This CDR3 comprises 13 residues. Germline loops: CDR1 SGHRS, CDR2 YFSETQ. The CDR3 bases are TGCGCCAGCAGCTCCGGGTCCCAAGAGACCCAGTACTTC. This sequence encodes CASSSGSQETQYF.

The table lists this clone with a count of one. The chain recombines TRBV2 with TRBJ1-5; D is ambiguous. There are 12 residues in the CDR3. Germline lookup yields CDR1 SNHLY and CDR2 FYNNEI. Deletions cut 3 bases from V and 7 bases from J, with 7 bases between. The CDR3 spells CASSDGRQPQHF. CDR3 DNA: TGTGCCAGCAGTGACGGTCGCCAGCCCCAGCATTTT.

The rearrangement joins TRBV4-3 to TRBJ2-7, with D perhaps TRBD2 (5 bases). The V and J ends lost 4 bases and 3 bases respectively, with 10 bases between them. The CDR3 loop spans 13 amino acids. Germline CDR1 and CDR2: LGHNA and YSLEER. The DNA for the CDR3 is TGCGCCAGCAGCCCCGGGAACAGCTACGAGCAGTACTTC. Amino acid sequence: CASSPGNSYEQYF.

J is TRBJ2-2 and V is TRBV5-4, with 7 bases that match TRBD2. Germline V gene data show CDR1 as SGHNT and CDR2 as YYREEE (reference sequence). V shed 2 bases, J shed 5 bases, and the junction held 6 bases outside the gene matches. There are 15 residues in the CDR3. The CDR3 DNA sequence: TGTGCCAGCAGCTTTCAGCGGGACGGTACCGGGGAGCTGTTTTTT. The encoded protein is CASSFQRDGTGELFF.

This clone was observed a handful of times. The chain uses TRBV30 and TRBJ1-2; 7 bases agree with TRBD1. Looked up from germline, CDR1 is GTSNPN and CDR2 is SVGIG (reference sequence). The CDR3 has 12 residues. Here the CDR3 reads CAIEQGTYGYTF. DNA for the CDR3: TGTGCGATCGAACAGGGGACCTATGGCTACACCTTC. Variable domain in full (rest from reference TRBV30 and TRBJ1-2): SQTIHQWPATLVQPVGSPLSLECTVEGTSNPNLYWYRQAAGRGLQLLFYSVGIGQISSEVPQNLSASRPQDRQFILSSKKLLLSDSGFYLCAIEQGTYGYTFGSGTRLTVV.

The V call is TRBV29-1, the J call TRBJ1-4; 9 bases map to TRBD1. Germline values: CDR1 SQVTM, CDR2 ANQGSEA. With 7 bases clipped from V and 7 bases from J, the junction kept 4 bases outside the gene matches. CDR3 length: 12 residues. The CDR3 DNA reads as TGCAGCGCCCGGACAGGGGTTGAAAAACTGTTTTTT. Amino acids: CSARTGVEKLFF.